These 8 T cell receptor beta chains share one sample of origin, sequenced in a study of T cells in localized non-small cell lung cancer. Using immunoSEQ multiplex PCR, the repertoire was profiled, and TCRdb retains in-frame clones only, with some absent. The repertoire holds under 2,000 clones, with 20% to 25% as singletons. The sample here was normal lung tissue next to the tumor, taken before any cancer treatment. These receptors were collected from a female donor aged 60 or older with stage I squamous cell lung carcinoma.

This clone showed up just a few times. The rearrangement uses TRBV9 and TRBJ2-3; no definite D call. The ends were cut back, 3 bases at V and 4 bases at J, with 6 bases in the middle. CDR1 and CDR2 from the germline V gene are SGDLS and YYNGEE. CDR3 length equals 12 residues. CDR3 nucleotide sequence: TGTGCCAGCAGCGCGAACCCAGATACGCAGTATTTT. Translating gives CASSANPDTQYF.

This rearrangement joins TRBV23-1 to TRBJ2-3; D uncertain. TRBV23-1 is an open reading frame, and its role is uncertain. This CDR3 region has 16 residues. Trimming removed 6 bases from V and 0 bases from J, with 16 bases in between. CDR3 loop: CASSLDTVPSTDTQYF. CDR3 nucleotide sequence: TGCGCCAGCAGCTTGGATACAGTACCCAGCACAGATACGCAGTATTTT.

The chain recombines TRBV29-1 with TRBJ2-3; D unclear. This CDR3 is 14 amino acids long. The V end lost 3 bases, the J end lost 4 bases, and 14 bases lay between the germline ends. Per the germline V gene, CDR1 is SQVTM and CDR2 is ANQGSEA. The CDR3 reads CSVDASIRPDTQYF. The CDR3 DNA reads as TGCAGCGTTGATGCAAGTATCCGTCCAGATACGCAGTATTTT.

This clone is medium-sized. The chain couples TRBV6-8 to TRBJ2-1; 13 positions match TRBD2. V gave up 10 bases and J gave up 5 bases; unmatched junction bases: 8. Per the germline V gene, CDR1 is MNHGY and CDR2 is SAAAGT. The CDR3 covers 15 residues. For the CDR3, the DNA is TGTGCCATCAGGACGACTAGCGGGGGGCACAATGAGCAGTTCTTC. Protein product: CAIRTTSGGHNEQFF.

J is TRBJ1-2 and V is TRBV11-3; TRBD1 might be the D (6 bases). There are 16 residues in the CDR3. Germline loops: CDR1 SGHNT, CDR2 YENEEA. V was cut by 5 bases and J by 8 bases, with 24 bases left in between. The CDR3 sequence: CASSRRSSRGTGGYTF. CDR3 nucleotide sequence: TGTGCCAGCAGCAGACGCTCTAGCAGGGGAACGGGCGGCTACACCTTC.

This clone counts as large. This chain uses TRBV11-3 with TRBJ2-5; 9 positions agree with TRBD2. V shed 5 bases and J 2 bases; nucleotides not matched to a gene: 9. The CDR3 runs to 16 residues. Germline V gene lookup returns CDR1 SGHNT and CDR2 YENEEA. CDR3 region: CASSPKAGGLQETQYF. The CDR3 nucleotides read TGTGCCAGCAGCCCAAAGGCGGGGGGGCTTCAAGAGACCCAGTACTTC.

The chain carries TRBV29-1 and TRBJ2-3, with TRBD1 matching 7 bases. Germline CDR1 SQVTM, CDR2 ANQGSEA. CDR3 size: 15 residues. The V and J ends lost 4 bases and 3 bases, in that order; junction bases with no gene match: 10. CDR3 residues: CSVGDGQGVTDTQYF. The DNA of the CDR3 is TGCAGCGTTGGGGACGGGCAGGGGGTAACAGATACGCAGTATTTT.

The chain is built from TRBV11-3 and TRBJ1-1; perhaps TRBD1 as D (5 bases). Deletions cut 3 bases from V and 5 bases from J, with 16 bases between. Looked up from germline, CDR1 is SGHNT and CDR2 is YENEEA. This CDR3 comprises 15 residues. CDR3 in DNA: TGTGCCAGCAGCTTGGATCTCGGGACTTGGACTGAAGCTTTCTTT. It yields the protein CASSLDLGTWTEAFF.